The present T cell receptor beta chain was sequenced within a study of blood T cells in healthy people across ages. Overall study: Using template switching, researchers captured about one barcoded beta molecule for each two T cells. Study-wide results and limits: Age showed a roughly linear inverse relationship with TCR beta diversity per million T cells.

It was with a sample-barcoded 5' primer and a J-beta primer mix that a second PCR of roughly 6 to 12 cycles was run. TCRdb processed the 5' RACE reads anew with MiXCR; each CDR3 protein has one entry. The sample lists about 1.8 million distinct CDR3 sequences; roughly 49% were seen once. The ends were cut back, 3 bases at V and 3 bases at J, with 12 bases in the middle. This CDR3 comprises 15 residues. Germline V CDR1 and CDR2: MNHNS, SASEGT. In this sample, this clonotype turned up a few times. Antigen unknown. This chain connects TRBV6-1 to TRBJ2-1; D unclear. The receptor's source is a middle-aged woman in good health. Material for sequencing was blood. CDR3 DNA: TGTGCCAGCAGTGAGGTGGCGGCCAGCTACAATGAGCAGTTCTTC. This gives the protein CASSEVAASYNEQFF.